This TCR beta chain was captured by sequencing in a study of blood T cells in healthy people across ages. Trimming removed 2 bases from V and 6 bases from J, with 9 bases in between. Germline CDR1 LGHNT, CDR2 FRNRAP. The CDR3 sequence is 13 residues long. Using a J-beta primer mix together with a sample-barcoded 5' primer, a second PCR was run for about 6 to 12 cycles. Each CDR3 protein gets one entry after TCRdb re-called the 5' RACE reads with MiXCR. The sample carries 700,000 or so distinct CDR3 sequences, about 20% recorded once. Sequencing used blood. The clonotype comes from a man in his 70s in good health. The rearrangement links TRBV12-5 to TRBJ2-3; D possibly corresponds to TRBD1 (6 bases). The CDR3 nucleotides are TGTGCTAGTGGTTTGCCTCAGGGGGATACGCAGTATTTT. It yields the protein CASGLPQGDTQYF.